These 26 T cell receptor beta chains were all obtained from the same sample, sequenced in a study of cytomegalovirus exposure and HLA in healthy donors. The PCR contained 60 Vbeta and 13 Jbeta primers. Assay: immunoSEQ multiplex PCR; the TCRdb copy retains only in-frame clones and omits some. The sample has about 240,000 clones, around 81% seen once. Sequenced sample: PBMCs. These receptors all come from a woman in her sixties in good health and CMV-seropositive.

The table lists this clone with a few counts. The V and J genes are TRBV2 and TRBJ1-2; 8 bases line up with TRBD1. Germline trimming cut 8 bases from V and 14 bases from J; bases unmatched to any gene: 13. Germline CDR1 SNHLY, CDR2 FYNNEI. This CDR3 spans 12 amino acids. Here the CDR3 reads CASVDRAPVGTF. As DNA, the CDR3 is TGTGCCAGCGTGGACAGGGCACCCGTGGGGACCTTC. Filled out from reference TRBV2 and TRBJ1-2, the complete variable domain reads EPEVTQTPSHQVTQMGQEVILRCVPISNHLYFYWYRQILGQKVEFLVSFYNNEISEKSEIFDDQFSVERPDGSNFTLKIRSTKLEDSAMYFCASVDRAPVGTFGSGTRLTVV.

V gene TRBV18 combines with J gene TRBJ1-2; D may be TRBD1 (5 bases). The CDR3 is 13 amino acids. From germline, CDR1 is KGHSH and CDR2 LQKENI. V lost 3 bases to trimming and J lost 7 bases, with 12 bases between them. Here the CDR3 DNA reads TGTGCCAGCTCACCCGGCAGGGCGTTTGGCTACACCTTC. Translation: CASSPGRAFGYTF.

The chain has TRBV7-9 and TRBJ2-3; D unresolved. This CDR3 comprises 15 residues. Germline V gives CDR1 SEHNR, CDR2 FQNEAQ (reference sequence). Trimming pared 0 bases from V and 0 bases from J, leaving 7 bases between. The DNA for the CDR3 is TGTGCCAGCAGCTTAGCCAGGCACAGCACAGATACGCAGTATTTT. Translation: CASSLARHSTDTQYF. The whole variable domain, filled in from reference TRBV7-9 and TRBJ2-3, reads DTGVSQNPRHKITKRGQNVTFRCDPISEHNRLYWYRQTLGQGPEFLTYFQNEAQLEKSRLLSDRFSAERPKGSFSTLEIQRTEQGDSAMYLCASSLARHSTDTQYFGPGTRLTVL.

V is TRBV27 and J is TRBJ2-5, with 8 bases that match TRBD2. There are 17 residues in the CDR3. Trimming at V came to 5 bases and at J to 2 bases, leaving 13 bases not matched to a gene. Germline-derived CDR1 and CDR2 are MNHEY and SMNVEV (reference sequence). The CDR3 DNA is TGTGCCAGCAGTCAGACGTCGGGCGGGAGGCCACAAGAGACCCAGTACTTC. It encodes CASSQTSGGRPQETQYF.

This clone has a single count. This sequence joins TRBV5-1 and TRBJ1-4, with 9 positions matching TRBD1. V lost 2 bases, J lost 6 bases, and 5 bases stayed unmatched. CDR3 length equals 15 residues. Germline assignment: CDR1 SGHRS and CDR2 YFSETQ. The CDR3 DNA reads TGCGCCAGCAGCTTACAGGGGGCAGCGGATGAAAAACTGTTTTTT. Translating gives CASSLQGAADEKLFF.

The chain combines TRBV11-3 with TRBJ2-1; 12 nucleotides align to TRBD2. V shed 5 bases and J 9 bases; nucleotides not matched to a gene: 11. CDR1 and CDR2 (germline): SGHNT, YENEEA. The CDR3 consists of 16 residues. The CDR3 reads CASSIRTSGAYGEQFF. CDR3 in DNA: TGTGCCAGCAGCATCCGGACTAGCGGGGCGTACGGTGAGCAGTTCTTC.

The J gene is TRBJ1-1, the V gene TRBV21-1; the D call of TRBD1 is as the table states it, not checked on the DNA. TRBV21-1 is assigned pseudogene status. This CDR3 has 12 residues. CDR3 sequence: CASSGTGGWAFF. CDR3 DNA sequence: TGTGCCAGCAGCGGGACAGGGGGCTGGGCTTTCTTT.

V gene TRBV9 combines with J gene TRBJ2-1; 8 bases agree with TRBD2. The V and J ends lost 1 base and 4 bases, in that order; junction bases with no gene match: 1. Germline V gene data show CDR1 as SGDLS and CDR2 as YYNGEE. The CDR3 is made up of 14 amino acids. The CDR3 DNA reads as TGTGCCAGCAGCGTAAGCGGGAGTTACAATGAGCAGTTCTTC. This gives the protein CASSVSGSYNEQFF.

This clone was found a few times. CDR3 DNA: TGTGCCAGCAGCCCCCTAGTCGGGGAGCTGTTTTTT. It translates to CASSPLVGELFF. This sequence joins TRBV28 and TRBJ2-2; D is ambiguous. V shed 6 bases and J shed 7 bases, with 9 bases lying between them. The CDR3 is made up of 12 amino acids. Looked up from germline, CDR1 is MDHEN and CDR2 is SYDVKM.

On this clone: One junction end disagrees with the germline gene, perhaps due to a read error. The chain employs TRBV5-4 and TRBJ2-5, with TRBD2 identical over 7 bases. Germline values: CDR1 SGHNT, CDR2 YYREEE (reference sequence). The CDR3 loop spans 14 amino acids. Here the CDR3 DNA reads TGTGCCAGCAGCCGGCCGGGACTACAAGAGGCCCAGTACTTC. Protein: CASSRPGLQEAQYF.

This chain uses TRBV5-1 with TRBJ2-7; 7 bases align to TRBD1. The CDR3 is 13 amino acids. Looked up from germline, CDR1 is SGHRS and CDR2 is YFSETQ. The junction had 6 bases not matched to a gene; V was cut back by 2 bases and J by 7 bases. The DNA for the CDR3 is TGCGCCAGCAGCTTACAGGGGTCTCGGGAGCAGTACTTC. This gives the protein CASSLQGSREQYF.

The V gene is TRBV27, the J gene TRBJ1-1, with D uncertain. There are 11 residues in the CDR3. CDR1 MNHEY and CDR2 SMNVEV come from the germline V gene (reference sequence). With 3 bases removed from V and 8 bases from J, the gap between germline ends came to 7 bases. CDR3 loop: CASSFGQEAFF. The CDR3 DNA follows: TGTGCCAGCAGTTTTGGCCAGGAAGCTTTCTTT.

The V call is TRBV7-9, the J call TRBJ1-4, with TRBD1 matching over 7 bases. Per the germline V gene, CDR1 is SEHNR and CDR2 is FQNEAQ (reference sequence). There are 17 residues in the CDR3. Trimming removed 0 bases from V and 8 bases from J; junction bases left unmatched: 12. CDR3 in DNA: TGTGCCAGCAGCTTAGCTACGTCCGAGGGGGCGCGAGAAAAACTGTTTTTT. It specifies CASSLATSEGAREKLFF.

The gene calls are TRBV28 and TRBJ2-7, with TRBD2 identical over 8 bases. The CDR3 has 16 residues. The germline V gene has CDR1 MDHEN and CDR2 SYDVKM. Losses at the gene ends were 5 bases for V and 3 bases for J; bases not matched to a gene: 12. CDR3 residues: CASSVPTERGNYEQYF. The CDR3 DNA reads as TGTGCCAGCAGTGTCCCGACCGAGCGGGGGAACTACGAGCAGTACTTC.

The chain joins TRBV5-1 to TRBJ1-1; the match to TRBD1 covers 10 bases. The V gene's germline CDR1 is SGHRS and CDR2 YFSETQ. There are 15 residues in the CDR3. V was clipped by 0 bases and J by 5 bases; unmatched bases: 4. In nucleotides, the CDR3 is TGCGCCAGCAGCTTGGCCGGGACAGGGGATACTGAAGCTTTCTTT. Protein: CASSLAGTGDTEAFF.

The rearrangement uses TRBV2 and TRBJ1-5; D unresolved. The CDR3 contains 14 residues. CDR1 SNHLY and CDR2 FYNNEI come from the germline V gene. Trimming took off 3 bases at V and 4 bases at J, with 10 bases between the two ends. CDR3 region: CASSESGMNQPQHF. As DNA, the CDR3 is TGTGCCAGCAGTGAGTCAGGCATGAATCAGCCCCAGCATTTT.

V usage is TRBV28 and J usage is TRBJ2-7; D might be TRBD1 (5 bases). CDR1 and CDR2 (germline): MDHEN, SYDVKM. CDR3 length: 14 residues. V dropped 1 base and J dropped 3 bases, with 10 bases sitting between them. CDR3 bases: TGTGCCAGCAGTTTATCAGGGTTTGGCTACGAGCAGTACTTC. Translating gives CASSLSGFGYEQYF.

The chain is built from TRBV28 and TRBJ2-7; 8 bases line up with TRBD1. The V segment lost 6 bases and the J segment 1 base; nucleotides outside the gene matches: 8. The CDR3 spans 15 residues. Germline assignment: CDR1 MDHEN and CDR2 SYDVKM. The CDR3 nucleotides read TGTGCCAGCAGACGCCAGGGGGCACCGTCCTACGAGCAGTACTTC. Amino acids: CASRRQGAPSYEQYF.

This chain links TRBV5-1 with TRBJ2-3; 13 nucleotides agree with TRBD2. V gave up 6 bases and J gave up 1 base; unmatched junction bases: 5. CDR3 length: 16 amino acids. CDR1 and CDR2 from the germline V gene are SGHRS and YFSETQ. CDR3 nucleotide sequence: TGCGCCAGCACCGGACTAGCGGGAGCGGGCACAGATACGCAGTATTTT. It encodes CASTGLAGAGTDTQYF.

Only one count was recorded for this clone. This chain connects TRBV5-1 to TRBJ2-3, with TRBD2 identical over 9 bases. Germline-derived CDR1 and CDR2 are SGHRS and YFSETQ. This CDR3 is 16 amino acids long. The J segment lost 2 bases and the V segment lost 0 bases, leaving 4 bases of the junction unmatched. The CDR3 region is CASSLGASGNTDTQYF. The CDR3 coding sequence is TGCGCCAGCAGCTTGGGAGCTAGCGGGAACACAGATACGCAGTATTTT.

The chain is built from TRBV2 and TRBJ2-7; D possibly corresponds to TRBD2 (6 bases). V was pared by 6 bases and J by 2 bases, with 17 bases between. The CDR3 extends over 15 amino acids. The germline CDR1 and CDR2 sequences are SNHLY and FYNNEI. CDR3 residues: CASSMGPRDTYEQYF. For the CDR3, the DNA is TGTGCCAGCAGCATGGGACCGCGGGATACCTACGAGCAGTACTTC. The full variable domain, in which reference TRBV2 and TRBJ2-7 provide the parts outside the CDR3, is EPEVTQTPSHQVTQMGQEVILRCVPISNHLYFYWYRQILGQKVEFLVSFYNNEISEKSEIFDDQFSVERPDGSNFTLKIRSTKLEDSAMYFCASSMGPRDTYEQYFGPGTRLTVT.

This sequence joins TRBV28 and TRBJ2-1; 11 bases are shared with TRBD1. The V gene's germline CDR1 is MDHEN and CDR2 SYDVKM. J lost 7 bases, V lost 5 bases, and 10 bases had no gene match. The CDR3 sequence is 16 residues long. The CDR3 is CASSRTPGQGGNEQFF. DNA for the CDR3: TGTGCCAGCAGTCGGACCCCGGGACAGGGGGGTAATGAGCAGTTCTTC.

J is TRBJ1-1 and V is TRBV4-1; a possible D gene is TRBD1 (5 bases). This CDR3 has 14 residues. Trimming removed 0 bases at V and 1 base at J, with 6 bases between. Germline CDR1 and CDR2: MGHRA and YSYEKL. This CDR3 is CASSQDGGNTEAFF. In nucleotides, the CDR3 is TGCGCCAGCAGCCAAGACGGGGGGAACACTGAAGCTTTCTTT.

CDR3 nucleotides: TGTGCCAGCAGCGAATTGGGGGGTTTGAAGAATGAGCAGTTCTTC. Protein sequence: CASSELGGLKNEQFF. The chain uses TRBV6-1 and TRBJ2-1; TRBD2 might be the D (6 bases). This CDR3 has 15 amino acids. CDR1 and CDR2 (germline): MNHNS, SASEGT. Trimming shortened V by 6 bases and J by 7 bases, and 19 bases separated the two germline ends.

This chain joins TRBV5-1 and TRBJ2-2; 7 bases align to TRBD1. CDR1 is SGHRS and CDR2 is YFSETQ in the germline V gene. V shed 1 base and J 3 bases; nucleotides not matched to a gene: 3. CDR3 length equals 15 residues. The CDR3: CASSLRGLDTGELFF. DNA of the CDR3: TGCGCCAGCAGCTTGAGGGGGCTCGACACCGGGGAGCTGTTTTTT.

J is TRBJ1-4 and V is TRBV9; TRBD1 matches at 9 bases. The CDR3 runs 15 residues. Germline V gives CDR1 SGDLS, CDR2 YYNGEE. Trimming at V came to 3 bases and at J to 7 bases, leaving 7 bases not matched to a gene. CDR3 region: CASSGAGTGSEKLFF. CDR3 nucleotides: TGTGCCAGCAGCGGTGCCGGGACAGGGAGTGAAAAACTGTTTTTT.